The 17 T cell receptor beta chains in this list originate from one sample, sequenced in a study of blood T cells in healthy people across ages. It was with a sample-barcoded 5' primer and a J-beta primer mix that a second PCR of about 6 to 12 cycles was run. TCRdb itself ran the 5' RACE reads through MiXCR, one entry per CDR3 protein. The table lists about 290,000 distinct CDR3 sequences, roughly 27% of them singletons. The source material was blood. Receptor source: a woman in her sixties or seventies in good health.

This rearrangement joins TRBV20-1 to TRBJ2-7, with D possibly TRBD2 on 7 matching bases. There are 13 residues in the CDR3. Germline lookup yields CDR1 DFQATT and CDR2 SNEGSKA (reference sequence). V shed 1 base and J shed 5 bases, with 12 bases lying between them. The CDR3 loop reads CSARVGGLDEQYF. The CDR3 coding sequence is TGCAGTGCTAGAGTGGGGGGGCTCGACGAGCAGTACTTC.

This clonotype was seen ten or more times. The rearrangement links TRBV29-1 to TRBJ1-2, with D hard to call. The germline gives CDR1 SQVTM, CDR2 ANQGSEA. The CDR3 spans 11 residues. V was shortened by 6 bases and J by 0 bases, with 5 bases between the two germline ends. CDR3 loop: CSVKANYGYTF. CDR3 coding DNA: TGCAGCGTGAAGGCTAACTATGGCTACACCTTC.

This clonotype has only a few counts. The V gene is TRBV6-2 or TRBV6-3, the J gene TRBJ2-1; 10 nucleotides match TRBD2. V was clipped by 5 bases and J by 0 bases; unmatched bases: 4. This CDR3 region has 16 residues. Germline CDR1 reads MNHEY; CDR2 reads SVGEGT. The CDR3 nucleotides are TGTGCCAGCAGTACCTTAGCGGGAGGCTCCTACAATGAGCAGTTCTTC. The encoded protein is CASSTLAGGSYNEQFF.

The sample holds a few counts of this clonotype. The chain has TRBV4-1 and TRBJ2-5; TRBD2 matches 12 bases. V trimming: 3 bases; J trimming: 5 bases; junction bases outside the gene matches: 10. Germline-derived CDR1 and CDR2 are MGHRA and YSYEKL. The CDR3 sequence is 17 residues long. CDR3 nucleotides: TGCGCCAGCAGCCAGACCCCGACTAGCGGGAGCTTGGAGACCCAGTACTTC. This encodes CASSQTPTSGSLETQYF.

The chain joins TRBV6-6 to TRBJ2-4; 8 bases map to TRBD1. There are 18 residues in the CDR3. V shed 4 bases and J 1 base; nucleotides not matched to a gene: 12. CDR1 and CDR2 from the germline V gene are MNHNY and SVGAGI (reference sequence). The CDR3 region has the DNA TGTGCCAGCAGTTCGGCACTGACAGGGGTGAAGGCCAAAAACATTCAGTACTTC. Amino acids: CASSSALTGVKAKNIQYF.

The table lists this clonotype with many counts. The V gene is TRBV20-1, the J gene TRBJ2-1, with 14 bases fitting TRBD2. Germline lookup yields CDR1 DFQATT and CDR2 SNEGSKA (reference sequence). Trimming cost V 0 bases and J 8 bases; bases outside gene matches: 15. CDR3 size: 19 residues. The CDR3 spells CSAREGSGTSGSMRDEQFF. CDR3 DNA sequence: TGCAGTGCTAGAGAGGGGAGTGGGACTAGCGGGAGTATGCGCGATGAGCAGTTCTTC.

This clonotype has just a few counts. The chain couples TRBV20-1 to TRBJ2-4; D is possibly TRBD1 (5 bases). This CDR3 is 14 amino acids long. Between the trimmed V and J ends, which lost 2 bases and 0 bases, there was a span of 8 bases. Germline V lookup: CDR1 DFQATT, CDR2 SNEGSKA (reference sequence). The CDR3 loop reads CSARMGLAKNIQYF. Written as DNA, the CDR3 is TGCAGTGCTAGAATGGGGCTAGCCAAAAACATTCAGTACTTC.

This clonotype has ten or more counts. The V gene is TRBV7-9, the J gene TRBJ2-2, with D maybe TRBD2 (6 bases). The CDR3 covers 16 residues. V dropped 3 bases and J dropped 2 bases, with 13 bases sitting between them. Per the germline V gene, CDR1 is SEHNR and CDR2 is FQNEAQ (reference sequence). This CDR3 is CASSFRRGVNTGELFF. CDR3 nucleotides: TGTGCCAGCAGCTTCAGGAGGGGCGTAAACACCGGGGAGCTGTTTTTT.

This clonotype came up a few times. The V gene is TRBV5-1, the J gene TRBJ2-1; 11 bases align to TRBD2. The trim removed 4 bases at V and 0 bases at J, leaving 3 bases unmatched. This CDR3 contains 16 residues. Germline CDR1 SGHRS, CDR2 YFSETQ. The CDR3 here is CASSRGTSGSYNEQFF. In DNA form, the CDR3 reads TGCGCCAGCAGCAGAGGGACTAGCGGCTCCTACAATGAGCAGTTCTTC.

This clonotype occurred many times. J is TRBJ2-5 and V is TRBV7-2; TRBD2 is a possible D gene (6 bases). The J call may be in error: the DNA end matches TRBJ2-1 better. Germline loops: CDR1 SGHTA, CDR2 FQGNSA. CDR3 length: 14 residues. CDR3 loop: CASSGTPFSGEQFF. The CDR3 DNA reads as TGTGCCAGCAGCGGGACTCCGTTCTCCGGTGAGCAGTTCTTC.

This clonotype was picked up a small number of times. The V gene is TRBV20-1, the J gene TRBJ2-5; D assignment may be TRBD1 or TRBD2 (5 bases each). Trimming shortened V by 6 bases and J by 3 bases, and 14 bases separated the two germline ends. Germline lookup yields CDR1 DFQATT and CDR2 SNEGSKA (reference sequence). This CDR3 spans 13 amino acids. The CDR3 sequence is CSAERRGEETQYF. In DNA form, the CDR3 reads TGCAGTGCAGAGCGGCGAGGGGAAGAGACCCAGTACTTC.

CDR3: CASSLRVVTDTQYF. CDR3 coding DNA: TGCGCCAGCAGCCTCCGGGTTGTAACAGATACGCAGTATTTT. The chain links TRBV4-3 to TRBJ2-3; D not certain. Germline lookup yields CDR1 LGHNA and CDR2 YSLEER. V shed 4 bases and J shed 3 bases, with 11 bases lying between them. The CDR3 extends over 14 amino acids.

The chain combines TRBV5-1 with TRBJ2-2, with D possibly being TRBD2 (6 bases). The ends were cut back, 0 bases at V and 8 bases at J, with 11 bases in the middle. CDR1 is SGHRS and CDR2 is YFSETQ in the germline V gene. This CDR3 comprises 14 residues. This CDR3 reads CASSLDGGMGELFF. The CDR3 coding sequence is TGCGCCAGCAGCTTGGATGGAGGGATGGGGGAGCTGTTTTTT.

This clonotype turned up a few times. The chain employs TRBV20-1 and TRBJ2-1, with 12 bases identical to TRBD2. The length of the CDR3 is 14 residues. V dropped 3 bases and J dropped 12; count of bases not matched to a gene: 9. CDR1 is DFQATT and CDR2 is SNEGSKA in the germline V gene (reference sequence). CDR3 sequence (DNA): TGCAGTGCTAGTAGACTAGCGGGAGTGTTCTTGCAGTTCTTC. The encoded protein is CSASRLAGVFLQFF.

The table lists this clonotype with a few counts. CDR3 residues: CATSRKSSYNEQFF. DNA of the CDR3: TGTGCCACCAGCCGGAAAAGCTCCTACAATGAGCAGTTCTTC. V and J are TRBV15 and TRBJ2-1, with D unclear. From germline, CDR1 is LNHNV and CDR2 YYDKDF (reference sequence). Trimming stripped 5 bases from V and 0 bases from J, with 8 bases between. The CDR3 has 14 residues.

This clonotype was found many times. DNA for the CDR3: TGTGCCAGCAGTTCGGCAGGGGCAGGGGTGAACACTGAAGCTTTCTTT. This translates into CASSSAGAGVNTEAFF. The V gene is TRBV28, the J gene TRBJ1-1; D is perhaps TRBD1 (6 bases). The germline V and J ends were trimmed by 4 bases and 0 bases, with 15 bases remaining between them. There are 16 residues in the CDR3. Germline V gives CDR1 MDHEN, CDR2 SYDVKM.

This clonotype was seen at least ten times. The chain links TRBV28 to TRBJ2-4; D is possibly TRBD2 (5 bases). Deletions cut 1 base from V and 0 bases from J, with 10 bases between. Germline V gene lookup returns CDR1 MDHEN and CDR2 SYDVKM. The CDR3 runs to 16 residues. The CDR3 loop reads CASSLSDGIAKNIQYF. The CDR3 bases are TGTGCCAGCAGTTTATCCGACGGGATAGCCAAAAACATTCAGTACTTC.